The 2 T cell receptor beta chains given below trace back to one sample, sequenced in a study of T cell responses to AZD1222 COVID-19 vaccine. Assay used: immunoSEQ multiplex PCR; TCRdb lists only in-frame clones, some missing. Of about 100,000 clones in the sample, 88% were seen once. The sequences come from peripheral blood, collected on day 0 of AZD1222 vaccination. These receptors all stem from an adult in good health.

The rearrangement uses TRBV12-3 or TRBV12-4 and TRBJ2-3, with D hard to call. The CDR3 runs 11 residues. V was clipped by 6 bases and J by 5 bases, with 6 bases between them. The CDR3 reads CASSLRDTQYF. The CDR3 DNA sequence: TGTGCCAGCAGCCTCCGAGATACGCAGTATTTT.

This chain uses TRBV30 with TRBJ1-5; D unclear. The CDR3 loop spans 15 amino acids. The V end was cut by 0 bases, the J end by 2 bases, with 11 bases between. The germline V gene has CDR1 GTSNPN and CDR2 SVGIG (reference sequence). CDR3 in amino acids: CAWSVHTAGNQPQHF. The CDR3 DNA sequence: TGTGCCTGGAGTGTACATACGGCTGGCAATCAGCCCCAGCATTTT.